Listed here are 32 T cell receptor beta chains from one sample, sequenced in a study of T-cell reconstitution after alpha-beta-depleted transplantation in children. A TCRbeta library incorporating unique molecular identifiers was prepared. In TCRdb, the PCR reads were re-called with MiXCR into one record per CDR3 protein. The sample consists of roughly 420,000 distinct CDR3 sequences, around 15% of them appearing once. The sample consisted of PBMCs, mostly from graft donor cells, taken 360 days after TCRalphabeta/CD19-depleted stem cell transplant. These receptors were collected from a boy under two years old who had a stem cell transplant for Wiskott-Aldrich syndrome, so the T cells may come from the graft donor.

This clonotype was seen only a few times. Germline is not matched at one junction end, which may reflect a read error. This chain joins TRBV20-1 and TRBJ2-1, with a weak D call TRBD2 (5 bases). CDR1 is DFQATT and CDR2 is SNEGSKA in the germline V gene (reference sequence). There are 10 residues in the CDR3. CDR3 sequence reads: CSARGTPSQF. The CDR3 DNA reads as TGCAGTGCTAGAGGGACTCCCTCCCAATTC.

V and J are TRBV20-1 and TRBJ2-7; D may correspond to TRBD1 or TRBD2 (6 bases each). Germline-derived CDR1 and CDR2 are DFQATT and SNEGSKA (reference sequence). The CDR3 is made up of 12 amino acids. V gave up 5 bases and J gave up 3 bases, with 11 bases separating them. CDR3: CSALGGIYEQYF. CDR3 DNA sequence: TGCAGTGCTCTCGGGGGCATCTACGAGCAGTACTTC.

This clonotype showed up just a few times. The chain joins TRBV5-5 to TRBJ2-7, with TRBD1 as a possible D gene (5 bases). Deletions cut 4 bases from V and 2 bases from J, with 16 bases between. Germline CDR1 and CDR2: SGHKS and YYEKEE (reference sequence). This CDR3 region has 15 residues. CDR3 sequence: CASSVGLTPAYEQYF. The CDR3 DNA is TGTGCCAGCAGCGTGGGGCTGACTCCTGCCTACGAGCAGTACTTC.

CDR3 DNA sequence: TGCAGTGCTAGAATAGCGGGAACCGGGGAGCTGTTTTTT. It encodes CSARIAGTGELFF. This chain connects TRBV20-1 to TRBJ2-2; TRBD2 matches 8 bases. The CDR3 runs to 13 residues. Per the germline V gene, CDR1 is DFQATT and CDR2 is SNEGSKA (reference sequence). V shed 2 bases, J shed 5 bases, and the junction held 1 base outside the gene matches.

The chain couples TRBV6-2 or TRBV6-3 to TRBJ2-1; D not resolved. The germline V gene encodes CDR1 MNHEY and CDR2 SVGEGT. V dropped 4 bases and J dropped 6 bases, with 16 bases sitting between them. The CDR3 loop spans 15 amino acids. CDR3 sequence reads: CASSSTRGVSNEQFF. The CDR3 DNA follows: TGTGCCAGCAGTTCCACTCGTGGGGTCAGCAATGAGCAGTTCTTC.

Only a few counts were recorded for this clonotype. The V gene is TRBV6-5, the J gene TRBJ1-1; 7 bases align to TRBD1. The germline V gene has CDR1 MNHEY and CDR2 SVGAGI. CDR3 length: 13 amino acids. V shed 2 bases, J shed 4 bases, and the junction held 1 base outside the gene matches. This CDR3 is CASSYPGGTEAFF. For the CDR3, the DNA is TGTGCCAGCAGTTACCCAGGGGGCACTGAAGCTTTCTTT.

The sample holds a few counts of this clonotype. The CDR3 spells CAISPIITGGRSDGYTF. In nucleotides, the CDR3 is TGTGCCATCAGTCCTATCATTACGGGGGGCCGGTCTGATGGCTACACCTTC. V is TRBV10-3 and J is TRBJ1-2; D might be TRBD1 (6 bases). Germline V lookup: CDR1 ENHRY, CDR2 SYGVKD. There are 17 residues in the CDR3. V was clipped by 5 bases and J by 6 bases, with 25 bases between them.

This clonotype has just a few counts. V gene TRBV6-2 or TRBV6-3 combines with J gene TRBJ2-1; 8 bases align to TRBD2. Germline V gene lookup returns CDR1 MNHEY and CDR2 SVGEGT. Germline trimming cut 2 bases from V and 4 bases from J; bases unmatched to any gene: 7. The CDR3 sequence is 16 residues long. CDR3 residues: CASSYGPSGYYNEQFF. The CDR3 DNA is TGTGCCAGCAGTTACGGCCCTAGCGGGTATTACAATGAGCAGTTCTTC.

Only a few counts were recorded for this clonotype. The chain employs TRBV6-5 and TRBJ1-4, with TRBD1 as a possible D gene (5 bases). Germline assignment: CDR1 MNHEY and CDR2 SVGAGI. This CDR3 has 16 amino acids. Trimming pared 2 bases from V and 7 bases from J, leaving 17 bases between. The CDR3, as DNA: TGTGCCAGCAGTTACCGACCAGGGCTAATAGGTGAAAAACTGTTTTTT. Protein product: CASSYRPGLIGEKLFF.

The chain carries TRBV30 and TRBJ2-7; D is undetermined. Trimming left V 5 bases short and J 3 bases short, with 11 bases between. The germline V gene encodes CDR1 GTSNPN and CDR2 SVGIG (reference sequence). CDR3 size: 12 residues. The CDR3 here is CAWSESIYEQYF. CDR3 nucleotide sequence: TGTGCCTGGTCGGAGTCCATCTACGAGCAGTACTTC.

This clonotype was observed a few times. The chain recombines TRBV4-1 with TRBJ2-7; 9 bases are a match to TRBD1. CDR3 length: 17 residues. Losses at the gene ends were 1 base for V and 6 bases for J; bases not matched to a gene: 13. Per the germline V gene, CDR1 is MGHRA and CDR2 is YSYEKL. The CDR3 is CASSQVARTGAGREQYF. The CDR3 DNA reads as TGCGCCAGCAGCCAAGTTGCGAGGACAGGGGCAGGACGCGAGCAGTACTTC.

The table lists this clonotype with a few counts. J is TRBJ2-1 and V is TRBV3-1; 7 bases agree with TRBD2. Germline CDR1 and CDR2: LGHDT and YNNKEL (reference sequence). This CDR3 comprises 16 residues. The V segment lost 0 bases and the J segment 6 bases; nucleotides outside the gene matches: 8. CDR3 bases: TGTGCCAGCAGCCAAGACCTTCCGGGGGGTAGCAATGAGCAGTTCTTC. It translates to CASSQDLPGGSNEQFF.

There are a few counts of this clonotype. The chain uses TRBV18 and TRBJ2-1; 10 nucleotides agree with TRBD2. The CDR3 runs 16 residues. V was clipped by 0 bases and J by 6 bases; unmatched bases: 5. The germline gives CDR1 KGHSH, CDR2 LQKENI. CDR3 sequence: CASSPPSSGSGNEQFF. CDR3 sequence (DNA): TGTGCCAGCTCACCACCATCTAGCGGGAGTGGCAATGAGCAGTTCTTC.

The chain couples TRBV20-1 to TRBJ2-1; 8 bases map to TRBD2. The CDR3 consists of 14 residues. The germline V gene has CDR1 DFQATT and CDR2 SNEGSKA (reference sequence). The J segment lost 7 bases and the V segment lost 3 bases, leaving 8 bases of the junction unmatched. CDR3 nucleotides: TGCAGTGCTAGGAAGGTAGCGGGATTTAATGAGCAGTTCTTC. Residues: CSARKVAGFNEQFF.

The rearrangement uses TRBV7-9 and TRBJ2-3; 11 bases fit TRBD2. Unmatched junction bases numbered 4, after V lost 1 base and J lost 1 base. CDR1 and CDR2 (germline): SEHNR, FQNEAQ (reference sequence). CDR3 size: 17 residues. The CDR3 region is CASSLVAGGRGTDTQYF. The CDR3 nucleotides read TGTGCCAGCAGCTTAGTAGCGGGAGGGAGGGGCACAGATACGCAGTATTTT. Looking up the rest from reference TRBV7-9 and TRBJ2-3 gives the full variable domain: DTGVSQNPRHKITKRGQNVTFRCDPISEHNRLYWYRQTLGQGPEFLTYFQNEAQLEKSRLLSDRFSAERPKGSFSTLEIQRTEQGDSAMYLCASSLVAGGRGTDTQYFGPGTRLTVL.

CDR3 DNA: TGCGCCAGCAGCTCCCTGACAGGGGATAACGAGCAGTACTTC. It translates to CASSSLTGDNEQYF. V gene TRBV5-1 combines with J gene TRBJ2-7; 8 bases fit TRBD1. Germline CDR1 and CDR2: SGHRS and YFSETQ. With V trimmed by 3 bases and J by 5 bases, 7 bases remained unmatched. The CDR3 spans 14 residues. Variable domain in full (rest from reference TRBV5-1 and TRBJ2-7): KAGVTQTPRYLIKTRGQQVTLSCSPISGHRSVSWYQQTPGQGLQFLFEYFSETQRNKGNFPGRFSGRQFSNSRSEMNVSTLELGDSALYLCASSSLTGDNEQYFGPGTRLTVT.

The genes are TRBV6-1 and TRBJ2-3, with 9 bases matching TRBD1. Per the germline V gene, CDR1 is MNHNS and CDR2 is SASEGT. The trim removed 8 bases at V and 0 bases at J, leaving 9 bases unmatched. The length of the CDR3 is 16 residues. CDR3 bases: TGTGCCAGCCCCAACACCGGGACAGGGAGCACAGATACGCAGTATTTT. The encoded protein is CASPNTGTGSTDTQYF.

CDR3 in amino acids: CASRTPTSGYTF. The CDR3 DNA sequence: TGTGCCAGCAGAACGCCGACAAGCGGCTACACCTTC. The rearrangement links TRBV12-3 or TRBV12-4 to TRBJ1-2, with D hard to call. Trimming shortened V by 6 bases and J by 8 bases, and 13 bases separated the two germline ends. This CDR3 contains 12 residues.

The chain carries TRBV12-3 or TRBV12-4 and TRBJ2-1; 10 bases are shared with TRBD2. This CDR3 spans 14 amino acids. Germline trimming cut 5 bases from V and 7 bases from J; bases unmatched to any gene: 5. The CDR3, as DNA: TGTGCCAGCAGTCGGACTAGCGGTAGAAATGAGCAGTTCTTC. It specifies CASSRTSGRNEQFF.

The chain combines TRBV5-1 with TRBJ2-7; no clear D. Germline lookup yields CDR1 SGHRS and CDR2 YFSETQ. V gave up 0 bases and J gave up 7 bases, with 8 bases separating them. The CDR3 sequence is 12 residues long. In DNA, the CDR3 is TGCGCCAGCAGCTTGGAAGGCACTGAGCAGTACTTC. Translating gives CASSLEGTEQYF.

This clonotype was seen a few times. This sequence joins TRBV7-2 and TRBJ2-1; D not resolved. V lost 4 bases to trimming and J lost 2 bases, with 12 bases between them. The CDR3 runs to 15 residues. In germline, CDR1 is SGHTA, CDR2 FQGNSA. In nucleotides, the CDR3 is TGTGCCAGCAGCTCCCAATCGACCCCCTACAATGAGCAGTTCTTC. Translating gives CASSSQSTPYNEQFF.

V gene TRBV28 combines with J gene TRBJ1-3; D ambiguous. Trimming left V 3 bases short and J 4 bases short, with 10 bases between. The CDR3 contains 14 residues. Germline V gene data show CDR1 as MDHEN and CDR2 as SYDVKM. The CDR3 is CASSFQTSGNTIYF. The CDR3 region has the DNA TGTGCCAGCAGTTTTCAAACATCCGGAAACACCATATATTTT.

This clonotype was seen ten or more times. The chain carries TRBV20-1 and TRBJ2-7, with 7 bases identical to TRBD1. Germline V CDR1 and CDR2: DFQATT, SNEGSKA (reference sequence). V lost 3 bases and J lost 3; bases outside the gene matches: 11. This CDR3 spans 15 amino acids. CDR3 DNA sequence: TGCAGTGCTAGTGACAGACAGGGTTTGATCTACGAGCAGTACTTC. Its translation is CSASDRQGLIYEQYF.

The V and J genes are TRBV18 and TRBJ1-2, with D possibly matching TRBD1 (5 bases). V lost 4 bases, J lost 0 bases, and 12 bases lay in between. The germline V gene encodes CDR1 KGHSH and CDR2 LQKENI. CDR3 length equals 15 residues. The CDR3 loop is CASSLGTGANYGYTF. The CDR3 DNA is TGTGCCAGCTCACTTGGGACCGGAGCTAACTATGGCTACACCTTC.

The chain is built from TRBV7-9 and TRBJ2-2; D tentatively fits TRBD1 or TRBD2 (5 bases each). The ends were cut back, 4 bases at V and 0 bases at J, with 12 bases in the middle. This CDR3 comprises 16 residues. Germline CDR1 SEHNR, CDR2 FQNEAQ (reference sequence). The CDR3 spells CASSSTGTANTGELFF. CDR3 nucleotide sequence: TGTGCCAGCAGCTCCACCGGGACGGCGAACACCGGGGAGCTGTTTTTT.

In this sample, this clonotype turned up a few times. This chain uses TRBV2 with TRBJ1-1; D is ambiguous. CDR1 and CDR2 from the germline V gene are SNHLY and FYNNEI. CDR3 size: 10 residues. CDR3 in amino acids: CAKKWSEAFF. The CDR3 region has the DNA TGTGCAAAAAAATGGTCTGAAGCTTTCTTT.

The sample holds a few counts of this clonotype. The gene calls are TRBV29-1 and TRBJ2-1; no firm D call. Looked up from germline, CDR1 is SQVTM and CDR2 is ANQGSEA. The CDR3 has 10 amino acids. V was pared by 6 bases and J by 10 bases, with 10 bases between. The CDR3 coding sequence is TGCAGCGTCGGAATAGTGGAGCAGTTCTTC. As protein: CSVGIVEQFF.

The rearrangement links TRBV5-1 to TRBJ2-1; no clear D gene. Germline loops: CDR1 SGHRS, CDR2 YFSETQ. The length of the CDR3 is 14 residues. V was clipped by 5 bases and J by 8 bases, with 17 bases between them. The CDR3 DNA is TGCGCCAGCAGTTCGACACCCCTTTACGATGAGCAGTTCTTC. It is translated as CASSSTPLYDEQFF.

The chain is built from TRBV24-1 and TRBJ2-1; 9 positions agree with TRBD1. CDR3 length equals 19 residues. CDR1 and CDR2 from the germline V gene are KGHDR and SFDVKD. J gave up 6 bases and V 0 bases, and 14 bases lay outside the gene matches. Written as DNA, the CDR3 is TGTGCCACCAGTGATTTGCCCCCAGCGGCGGGACAGGGAGGCAATGAGCAGTTCTTC. Protein product: CATSDLPPAAGQGGNEQFF.

The rearrangement joins TRBV19 to TRBJ2-3; D gene unclear. The V gene lost 2 bases and the J gene lost 3 bases, with 9 bases spanning the gap. Germline CDR1 is LNHDA and CDR2 is SQIVND (reference sequence). This CDR3 has 14 amino acids. The CDR3, as DNA: TGTGCCAGTAGTATAAGGGTGGGGACAGATACGCAGTATTTT. Translating it yields CASSIRVGTDTQYF. The variable domain in full, with the rest retrieved from reference TRBV19 and TRBJ2-3, is DGGITQSPKYLFRKEGQNVTLSCEQNLNHDAMYWYRQDPGQGLRLIYYSQIVNDFQKGDIAEGYSVSREKKESFPLTVTSAQKNPTAFYLCASSIRVGTDTQYFGPGTRLTVL.

This chain links TRBV7-2 with TRBJ1-2, with TRBD1 as a possible D gene (5 bases). V lost 5 bases to trimming and J lost 8 bases, with 18 bases between them. CDR3 length: 14 amino acids. The V gene's germline CDR1 is SGHTA and CDR2 FQGNSA. CDR3 DNA: TGTGCCAGCAGCCTAGGTGGGGCCCCGGGAGGCTACACCTTC. As protein: CASSLGGAPGGYTF.

The rearrangement uses TRBV7-9 and TRBJ2-1, with D unclear. The V and J ends lost 1 base and 10 bases respectively, with 8 bases between them. The CDR3 sequence is 12 residues long. Germline V gene lookup returns CDR1 SEHNR and CDR2 FQNEAQ (reference sequence). The CDR3: CASSLGPREQFF. For the CDR3, the DNA is TGTGCCAGCAGCTTAGGCCCACGGGAGCAGTTCTTC.